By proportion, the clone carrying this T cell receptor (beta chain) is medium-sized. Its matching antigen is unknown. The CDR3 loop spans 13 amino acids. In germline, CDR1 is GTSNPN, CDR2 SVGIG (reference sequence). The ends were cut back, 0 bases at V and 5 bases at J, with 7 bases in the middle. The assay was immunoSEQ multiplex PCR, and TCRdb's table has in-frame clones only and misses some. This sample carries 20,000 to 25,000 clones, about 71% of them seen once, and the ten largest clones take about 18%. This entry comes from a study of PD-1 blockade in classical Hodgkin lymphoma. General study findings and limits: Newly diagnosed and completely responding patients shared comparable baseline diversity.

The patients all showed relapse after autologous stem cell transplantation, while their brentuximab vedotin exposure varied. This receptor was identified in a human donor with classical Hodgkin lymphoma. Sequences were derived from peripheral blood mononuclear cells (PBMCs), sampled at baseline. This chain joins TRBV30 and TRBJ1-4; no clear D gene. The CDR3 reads CAWSVYVNEKLFF. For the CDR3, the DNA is TGTGCCTGGAGTGTATACGTGAATGAAAAACTGTTTTTT.